The following is a T cell receptor beta chain sequence with its context. The data belong to a study of blood T cell repertoires in COVID-19. About the study: Italy, Spain and the United States were the sources of the convalescent and acute COVID-19 samples. The cDNA or gDNA used as material had been derived from T cells, B-cell-depleted T cells, or PBMCs.

Germline CDR1 and CDR2: SEHNR and FQNEAQ (reference sequence). The CDR3 sequence is 15 residues long. J was trimmed by 4 bases and V by 2 bases; bases with no gene match: 4. In the study's own analysis: Amplifying reference gene primers gave estimates of nucleated cell counts. Repertoires were generated with immunoSEQ multiplex PCR, while TCRdb's copy carries only in-frame clones and drops some. From that table come the V and J calls and clone size; the DNA was used to work out D and trimming. The table records roughly 130,000 clones, roughly 80% of them present only once. This chain connects TRBV7-9 to TRBJ2-3; 9 positions agree with TRBD2. Sequenced: peripheral blood. The TCR was taken from a man aged 50-60 years with acute or convalescent COVID-19. This CDR3 is CASSLRAGGSDTQYF. In DNA, the CDR3 is TGTGCCAGCAGCTTAAGGGCGGGAGGGTCAGATACGCAGTATTTT. Full variable domain (remainder filled in from reference TRBV7-9 and TRBJ2-3): DTGVSQNPRHKITKRGQNVTFRCDPISEHNRLYWYRQTLGQGPEFLTYFQNEAQLEKSRLLSDRFSAERPKGSFSTLEIQRTEQGDSAMYLCASSLRAGGSDTQYFGPGTRLTVL.